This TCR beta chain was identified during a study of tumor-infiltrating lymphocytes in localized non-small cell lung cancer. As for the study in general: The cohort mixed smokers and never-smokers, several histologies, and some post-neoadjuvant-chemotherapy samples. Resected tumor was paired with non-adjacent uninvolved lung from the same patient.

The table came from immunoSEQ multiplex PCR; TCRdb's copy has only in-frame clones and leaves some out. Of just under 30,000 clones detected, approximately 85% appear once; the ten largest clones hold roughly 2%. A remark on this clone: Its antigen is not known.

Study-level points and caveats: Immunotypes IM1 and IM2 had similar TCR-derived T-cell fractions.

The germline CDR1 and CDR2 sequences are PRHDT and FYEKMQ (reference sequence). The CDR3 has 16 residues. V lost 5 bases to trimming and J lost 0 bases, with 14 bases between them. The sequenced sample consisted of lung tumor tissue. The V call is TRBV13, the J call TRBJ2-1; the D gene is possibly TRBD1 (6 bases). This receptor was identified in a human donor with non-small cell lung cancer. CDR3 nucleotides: TGTGCCAGCAGCGCCCGGACAGCCAGCTCCTACAATGAGCAGTTCTTC. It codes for CASSARTASSYNEQFF.